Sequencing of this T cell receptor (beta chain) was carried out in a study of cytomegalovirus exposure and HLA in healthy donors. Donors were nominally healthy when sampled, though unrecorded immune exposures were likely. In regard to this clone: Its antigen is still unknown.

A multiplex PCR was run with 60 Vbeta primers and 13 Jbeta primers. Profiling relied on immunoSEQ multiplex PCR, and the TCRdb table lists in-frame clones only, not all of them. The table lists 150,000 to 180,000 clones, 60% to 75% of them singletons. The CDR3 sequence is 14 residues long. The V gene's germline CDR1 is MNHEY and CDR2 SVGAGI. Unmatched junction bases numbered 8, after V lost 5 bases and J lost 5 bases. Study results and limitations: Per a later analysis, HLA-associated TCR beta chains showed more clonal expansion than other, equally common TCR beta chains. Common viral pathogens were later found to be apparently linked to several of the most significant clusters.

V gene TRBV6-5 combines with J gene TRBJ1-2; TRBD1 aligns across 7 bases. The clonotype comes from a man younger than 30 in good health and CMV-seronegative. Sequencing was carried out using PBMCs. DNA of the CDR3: TGTGCCAGCAGTCGGGGGCCAGGGGGGTATGGCTACACCTTC. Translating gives CASSRGPGGYGYTF.